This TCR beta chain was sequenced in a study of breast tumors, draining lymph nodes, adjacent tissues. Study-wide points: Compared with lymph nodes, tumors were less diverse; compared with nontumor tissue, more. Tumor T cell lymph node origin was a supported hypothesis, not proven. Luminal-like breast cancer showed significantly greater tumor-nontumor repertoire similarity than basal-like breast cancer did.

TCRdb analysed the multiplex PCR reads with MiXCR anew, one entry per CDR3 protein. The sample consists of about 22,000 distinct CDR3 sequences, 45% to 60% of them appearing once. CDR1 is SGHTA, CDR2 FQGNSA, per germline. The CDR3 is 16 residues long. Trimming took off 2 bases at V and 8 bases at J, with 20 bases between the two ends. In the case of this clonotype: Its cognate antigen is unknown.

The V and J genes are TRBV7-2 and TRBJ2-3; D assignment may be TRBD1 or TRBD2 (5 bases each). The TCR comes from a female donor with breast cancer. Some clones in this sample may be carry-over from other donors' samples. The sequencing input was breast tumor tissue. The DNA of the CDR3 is TGTGCCAGCAGCTTACGGGGACCGGTGCAATTTGGTACGCAGTATTTT. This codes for CASSLRGPVQFGTQYF.